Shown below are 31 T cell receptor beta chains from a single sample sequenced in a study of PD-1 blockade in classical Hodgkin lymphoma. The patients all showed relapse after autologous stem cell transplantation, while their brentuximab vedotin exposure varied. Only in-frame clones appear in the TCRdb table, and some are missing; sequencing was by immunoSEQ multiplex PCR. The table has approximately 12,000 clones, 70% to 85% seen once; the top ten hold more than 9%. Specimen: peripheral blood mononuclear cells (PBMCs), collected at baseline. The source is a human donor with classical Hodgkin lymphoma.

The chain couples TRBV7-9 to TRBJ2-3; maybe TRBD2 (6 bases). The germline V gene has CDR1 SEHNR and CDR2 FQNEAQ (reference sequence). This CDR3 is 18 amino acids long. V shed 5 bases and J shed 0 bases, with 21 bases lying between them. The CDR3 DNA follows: TGTGCCAGCAGCCCCTCCGAGTCGGCTAGCGTTAGCACAGATACGCAGTATTTT. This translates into CASSPSESASVSTDTQYF. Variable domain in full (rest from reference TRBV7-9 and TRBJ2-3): DTGVSQNPRHKITKRGQNVTFRCDPISEHNRLYWYRQTLGQGPEFLTYFQNEAQLEKSRLLSDRFSAERPKGSFSTLEIQRTEQGDSAMYLCASSPSESASVSTDTQYFGPGTRLTVL.

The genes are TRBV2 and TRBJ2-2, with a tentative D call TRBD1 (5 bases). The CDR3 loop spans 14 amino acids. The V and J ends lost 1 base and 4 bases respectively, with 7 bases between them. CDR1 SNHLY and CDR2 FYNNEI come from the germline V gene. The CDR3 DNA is TGTGCCAGCAGTGAAGTCAGGGCCACCGGGGAGCTGTTTTTT. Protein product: CASSEVRATGELFF.

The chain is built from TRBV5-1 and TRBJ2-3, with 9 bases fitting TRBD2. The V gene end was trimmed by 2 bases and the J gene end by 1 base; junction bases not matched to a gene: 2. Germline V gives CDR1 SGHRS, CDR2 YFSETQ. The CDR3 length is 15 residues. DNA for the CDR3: TGCGCCAGCAGCTTTAGCGGGGGAGGCACAGATACGCAGTATTTT. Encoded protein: CASSFSGGGTDTQYF.

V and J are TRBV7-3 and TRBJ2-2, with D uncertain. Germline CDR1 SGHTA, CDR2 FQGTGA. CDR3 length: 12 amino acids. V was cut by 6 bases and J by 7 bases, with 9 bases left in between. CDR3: CASSRSNGELFF. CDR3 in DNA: TGTGCCAGCAGTCGTTCAAACGGGGAGCTGTTTTTT.

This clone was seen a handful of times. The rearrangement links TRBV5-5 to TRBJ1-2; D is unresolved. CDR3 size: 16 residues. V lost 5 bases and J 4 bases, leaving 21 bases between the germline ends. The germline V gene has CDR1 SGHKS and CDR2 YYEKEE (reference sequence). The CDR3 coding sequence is TGTGCCAGCAGTTCAAATTCAGGCACCCCTGGCTATGGCTACACCTTC. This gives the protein CASSSNSGTPGYGYTF.

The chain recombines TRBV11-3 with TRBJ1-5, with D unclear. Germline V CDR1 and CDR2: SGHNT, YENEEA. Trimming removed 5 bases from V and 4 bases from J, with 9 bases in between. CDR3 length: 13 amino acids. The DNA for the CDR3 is TGTGCCAGCAGCCAGACGGGGAATCAGCCCCAGCATTTT. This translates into CASSQTGNQPQHF.

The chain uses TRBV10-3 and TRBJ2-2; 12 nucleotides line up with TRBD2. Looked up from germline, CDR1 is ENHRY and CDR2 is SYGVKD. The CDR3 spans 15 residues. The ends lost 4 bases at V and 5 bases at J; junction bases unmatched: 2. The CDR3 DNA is TGTGCCATCAGTGGACTAGCGGGAGAAACCGGGGAGCTGTTTTTT. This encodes CAISGLAGETGELFF.

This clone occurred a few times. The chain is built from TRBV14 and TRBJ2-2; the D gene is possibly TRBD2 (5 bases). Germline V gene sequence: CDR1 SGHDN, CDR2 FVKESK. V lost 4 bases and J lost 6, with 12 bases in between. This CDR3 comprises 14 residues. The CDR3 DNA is TGTGCCAGCAGCCCGAGGGTCAATTCCGGGGAGCTGTTTTTT. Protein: CASSPRVNSGELFF.

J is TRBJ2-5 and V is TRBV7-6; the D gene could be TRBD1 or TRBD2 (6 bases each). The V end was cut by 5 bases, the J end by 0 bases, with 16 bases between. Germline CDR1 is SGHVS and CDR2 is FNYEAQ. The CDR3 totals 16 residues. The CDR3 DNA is TGTGCCAGCAGCCAAGGGGGGACAAGGCACCAAGAGACCCAGTACTTC. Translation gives CASSQGGTRHQETQYF.

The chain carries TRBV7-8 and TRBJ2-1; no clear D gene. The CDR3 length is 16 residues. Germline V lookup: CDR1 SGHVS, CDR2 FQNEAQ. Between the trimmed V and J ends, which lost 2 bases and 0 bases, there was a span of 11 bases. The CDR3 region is CASSLPRLISYNEQFF. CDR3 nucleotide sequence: TGTGCCAGCAGCTTACCAAGACTCATCTCCTACAATGAGCAGTTCTTC.

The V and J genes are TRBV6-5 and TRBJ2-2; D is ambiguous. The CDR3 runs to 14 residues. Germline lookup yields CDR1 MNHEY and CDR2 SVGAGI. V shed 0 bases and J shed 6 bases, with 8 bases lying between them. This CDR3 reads CASSYSRWAGELFF. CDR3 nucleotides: TGTGCCAGCAGTTACTCGAGGTGGGCCGGGGAGCTGTTTTTT.

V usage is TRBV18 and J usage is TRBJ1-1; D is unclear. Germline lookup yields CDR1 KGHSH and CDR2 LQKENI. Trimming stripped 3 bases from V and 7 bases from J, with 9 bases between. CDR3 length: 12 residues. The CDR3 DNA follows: TGTGCCAGCTCACCCCAAAGGGTTGAAGCTTTCTTT. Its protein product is CASSPQRVEAFF.

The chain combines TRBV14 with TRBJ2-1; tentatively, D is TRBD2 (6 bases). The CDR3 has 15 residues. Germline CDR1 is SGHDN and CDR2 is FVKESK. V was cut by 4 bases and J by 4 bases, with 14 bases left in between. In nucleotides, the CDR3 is TGTGCCAGCAGCCTACAAAGCGGGTCATACAATGAGCAGTTCTTC. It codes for CASSLQSGSYNEQFF. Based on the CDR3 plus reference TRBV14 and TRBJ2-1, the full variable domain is EAGVTQFPSHSVIEKGQTVTLRCDPISGHDNLYWYRRVMGKEIKFLLHFVKESKQDESGMPNNRFLAERTGGTYSTLKVQPAELEDSGVYFCASSLQSGSYNEQFFGPGTRLTVL.

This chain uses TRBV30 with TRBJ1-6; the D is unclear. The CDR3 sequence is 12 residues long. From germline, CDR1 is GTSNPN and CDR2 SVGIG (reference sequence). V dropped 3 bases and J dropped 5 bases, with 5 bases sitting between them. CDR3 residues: CAWSINNSPLHF. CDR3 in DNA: TGTGCCTGGAGCATTAATAATTCACCCCTCCACTTT.

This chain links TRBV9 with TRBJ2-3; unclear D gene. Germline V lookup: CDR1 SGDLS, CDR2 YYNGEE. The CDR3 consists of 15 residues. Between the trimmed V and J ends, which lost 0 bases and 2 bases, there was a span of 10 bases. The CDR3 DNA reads TGTGCCAGCAGCGTAGCGGCAGGCCTCACAGATACGCAGTATTTT. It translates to CASSVAAGLTDTQYF.

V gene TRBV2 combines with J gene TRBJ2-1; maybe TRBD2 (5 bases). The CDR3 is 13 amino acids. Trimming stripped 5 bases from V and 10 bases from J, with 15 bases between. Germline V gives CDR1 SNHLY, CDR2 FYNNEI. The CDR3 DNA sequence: TGTGCCAGCAGTCCTACCTGGACTGGGGAGCAGTTCTTC. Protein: CASSPTWTGEQFF.

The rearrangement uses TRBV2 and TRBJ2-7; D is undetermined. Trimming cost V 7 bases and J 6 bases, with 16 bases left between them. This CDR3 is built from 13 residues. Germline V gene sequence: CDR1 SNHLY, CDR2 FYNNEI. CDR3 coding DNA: TGTGCCAGCACGTTCGCTGGGTTGGGCGAGCAGTACTTC. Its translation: CASTFAGLGEQYF.

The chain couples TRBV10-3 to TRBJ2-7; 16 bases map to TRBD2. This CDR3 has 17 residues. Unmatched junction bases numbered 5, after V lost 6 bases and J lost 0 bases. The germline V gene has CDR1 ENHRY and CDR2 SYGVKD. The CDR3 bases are TGTGCCATCAGCGGGGGACTAGCGGGAGGGAGCTCCTACGAGCAGTACTTC. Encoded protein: CAISGGLAGGSSYEQYF.

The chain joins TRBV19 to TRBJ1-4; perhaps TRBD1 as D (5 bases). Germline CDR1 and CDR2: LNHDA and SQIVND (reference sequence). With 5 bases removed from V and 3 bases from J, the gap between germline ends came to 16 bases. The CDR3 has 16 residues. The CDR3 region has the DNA TGTGCCAGTAGTCCAGGGCTGGAAACGGCTAATGAAAAACTGTTTTTT. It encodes CASSPGLETANEKLFF.

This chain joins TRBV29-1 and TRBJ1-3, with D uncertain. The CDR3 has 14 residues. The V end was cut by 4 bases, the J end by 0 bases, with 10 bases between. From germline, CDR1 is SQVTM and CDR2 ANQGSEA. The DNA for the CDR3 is TGCAGCGTTGGGCTCGGGAGCTCTGGAAACACCATATATTTT. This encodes CSVGLGSSGNTIYF.

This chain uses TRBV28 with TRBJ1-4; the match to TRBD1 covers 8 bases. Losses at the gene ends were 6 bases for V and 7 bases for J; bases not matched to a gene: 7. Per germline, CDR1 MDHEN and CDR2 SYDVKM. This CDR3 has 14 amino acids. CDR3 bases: TGTGCCAGCAGCTTGACAGGGGATGGTGAAAAACTGTTTTTT. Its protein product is CASSLTGDGEKLFF.

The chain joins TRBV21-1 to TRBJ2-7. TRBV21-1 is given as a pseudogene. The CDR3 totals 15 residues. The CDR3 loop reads CASSKGRGKSYEQYF. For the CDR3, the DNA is TGTGCCAGCAGCAAAGGGAGGGGGAAATCCTACGAGCAGTACTTC.

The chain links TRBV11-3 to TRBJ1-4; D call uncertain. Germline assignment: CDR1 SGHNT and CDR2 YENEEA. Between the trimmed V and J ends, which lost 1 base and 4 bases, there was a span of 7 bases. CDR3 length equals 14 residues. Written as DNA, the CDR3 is TGTGCCAGCAGCTTAGGACGGCGTAATGAAAAACTGTTTTTT. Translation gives CASSLGRRNEKLFF.

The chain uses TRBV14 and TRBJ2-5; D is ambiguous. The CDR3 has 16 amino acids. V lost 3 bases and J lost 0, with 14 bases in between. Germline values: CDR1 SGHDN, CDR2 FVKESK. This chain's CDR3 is CASSQYMNPDQETQYF. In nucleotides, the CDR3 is TGTGCCAGCAGCCAGTACATGAACCCCGACCAAGAGACCCAGTACTTC.

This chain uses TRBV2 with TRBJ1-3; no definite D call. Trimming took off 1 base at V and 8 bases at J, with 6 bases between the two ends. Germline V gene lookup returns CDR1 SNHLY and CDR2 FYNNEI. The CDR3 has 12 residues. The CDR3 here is CASSEVWYTIYF. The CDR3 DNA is TGTGCCAGCAGTGAAGTCTGGTACACCATATATTTT.

CDR3 nucleotides: TGTGCCAGCAGCCAAGGGTCGGGGGGCTCTGGAAACACCATATATTTT. Its translation: CASSQGSGGSGNTIYF. V usage is TRBV9 and J usage is TRBJ1-3, with D perhaps TRBD1 (5 bases). In germline, CDR1 is SGDLS, CDR2 YYNGEE. V dropped 4 bases and J dropped 0 bases, with 14 bases sitting between them. The CDR3 sequence is 16 residues long.

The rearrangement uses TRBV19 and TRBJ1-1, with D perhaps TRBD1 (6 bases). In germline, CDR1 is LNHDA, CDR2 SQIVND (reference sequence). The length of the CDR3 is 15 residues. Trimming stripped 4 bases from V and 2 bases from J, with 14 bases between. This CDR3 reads CASSSDRYDNTEAFF. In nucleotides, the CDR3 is TGTGCCAGTAGTAGCGACAGGTATGATAACACTGAAGCTTTCTTT.

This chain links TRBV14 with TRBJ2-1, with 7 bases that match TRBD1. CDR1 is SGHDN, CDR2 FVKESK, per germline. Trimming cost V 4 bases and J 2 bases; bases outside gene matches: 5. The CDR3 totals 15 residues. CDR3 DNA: TGTGCCAGCAGCCTCCGACAGGGCCCCTACAATGAGCAGTTCTTC. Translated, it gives CASSLRQGPYNEQFF.

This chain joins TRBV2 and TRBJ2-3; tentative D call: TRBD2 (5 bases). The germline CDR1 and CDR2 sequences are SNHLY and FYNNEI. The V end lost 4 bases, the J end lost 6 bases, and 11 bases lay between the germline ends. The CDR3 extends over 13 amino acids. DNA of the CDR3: TGTGCCAGCAGTGTCGAGGGATCCGATACGCAGTATTTT. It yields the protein CASSVEGSDTQYF.

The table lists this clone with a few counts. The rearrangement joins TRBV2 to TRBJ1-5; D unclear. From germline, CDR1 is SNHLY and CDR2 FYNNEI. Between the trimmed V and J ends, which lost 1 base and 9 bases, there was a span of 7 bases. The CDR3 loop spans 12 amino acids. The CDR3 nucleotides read TGTGCCAGCAGTGAAGGATTCGGGCCCCAGCATTTT. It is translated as CASSEGFGPQHF.

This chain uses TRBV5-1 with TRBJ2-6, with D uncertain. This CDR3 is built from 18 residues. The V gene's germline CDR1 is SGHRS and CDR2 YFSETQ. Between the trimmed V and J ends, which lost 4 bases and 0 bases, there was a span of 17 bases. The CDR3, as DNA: TGCGCCAGCAGCACCGGGCTAACAGTGAACTCTGGGGCCAACGTCCTGACTTTC. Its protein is CASSTGLTVNSGANVLTF. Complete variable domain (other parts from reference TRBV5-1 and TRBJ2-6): KAGVTQTPRYLIKTRGQQVTLSCSPISGHRSVSWYQQTPGQGLQFLFEYFSETQRNKGNFPGRFSGRQFSNSRSEMNVSTLELGDSALYLCASSTGLTVNSGANVLTFGAGSRLTVL.